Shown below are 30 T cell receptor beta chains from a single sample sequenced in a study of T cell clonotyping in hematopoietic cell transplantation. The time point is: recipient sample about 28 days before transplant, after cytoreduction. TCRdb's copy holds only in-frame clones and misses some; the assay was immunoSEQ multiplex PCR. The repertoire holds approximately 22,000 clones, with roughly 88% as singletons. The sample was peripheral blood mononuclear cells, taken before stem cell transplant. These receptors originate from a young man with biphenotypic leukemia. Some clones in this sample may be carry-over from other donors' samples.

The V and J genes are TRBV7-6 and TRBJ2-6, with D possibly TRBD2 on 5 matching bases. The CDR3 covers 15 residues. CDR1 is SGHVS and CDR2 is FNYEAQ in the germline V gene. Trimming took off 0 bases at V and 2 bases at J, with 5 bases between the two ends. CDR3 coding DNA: TGTGCCAGCAGCTTAGCGGGAGCTGGGGCCAACGTCCTGACTTTC. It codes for CASSLAGAGANVLTF.

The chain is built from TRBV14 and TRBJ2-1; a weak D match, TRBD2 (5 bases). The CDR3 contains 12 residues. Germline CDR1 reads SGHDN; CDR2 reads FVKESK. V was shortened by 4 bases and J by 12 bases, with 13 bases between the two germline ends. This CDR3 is CASSPLGLSQFF. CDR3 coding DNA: TGTGCCAGCAGCCCACTAGGGTTATCGCAGTTCTTC. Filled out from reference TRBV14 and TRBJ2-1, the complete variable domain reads EAGVTQFPSHSVIEKGQTVTLRCDPISGHDNLYWYRRVMGKEIKFLLHFVKESKQDESGMPNNRFLAERTGGTYSTLKVQPAELEDSGVYFCASSPLGLSQFFGPGTRLTVL.

The CDR3 spells CARSPTGGGYGYTF. CDR3 bases: TGTGCCAGAAGCCCGACAGGGGGCGGGTATGGCTACACCTTC. The V call is TRBV5-3, the J call TRBJ1-2; 10 bases map to TRBD1. TRBV5-3 is an open reading frame, and its role is uncertain. The CDR3 runs to 14 residues. V shed 4 bases, J shed 5 bases, and the junction held 5 bases outside the gene matches.

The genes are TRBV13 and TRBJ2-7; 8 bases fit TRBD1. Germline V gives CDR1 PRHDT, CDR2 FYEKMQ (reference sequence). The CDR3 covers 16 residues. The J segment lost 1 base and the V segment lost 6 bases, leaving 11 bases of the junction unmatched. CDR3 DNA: TGTGCCAGCAGGAGACTCGGGACAGGAGGGTCCTACGAGCAGTACTTC. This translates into CASRRLGTGGSYEQYF.

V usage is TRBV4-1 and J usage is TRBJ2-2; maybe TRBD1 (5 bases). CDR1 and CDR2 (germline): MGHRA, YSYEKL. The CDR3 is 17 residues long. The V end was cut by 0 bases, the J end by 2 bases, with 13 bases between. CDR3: CASSQDEAGKNTGELFF. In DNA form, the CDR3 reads TGCGCCAGCAGCCAAGATGAGGCAGGGAAAAACACCGGGGAGCTGTTTTTT.

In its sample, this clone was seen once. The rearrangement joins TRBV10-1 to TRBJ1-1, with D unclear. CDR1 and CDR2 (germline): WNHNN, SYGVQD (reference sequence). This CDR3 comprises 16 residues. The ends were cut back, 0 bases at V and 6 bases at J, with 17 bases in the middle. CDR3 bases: TGCGCCAGCAGTGAGTCCCGGGGTGGTCATATGTCTGAAGCTTTCTTT. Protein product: CASSESRGGHMSEAFF.

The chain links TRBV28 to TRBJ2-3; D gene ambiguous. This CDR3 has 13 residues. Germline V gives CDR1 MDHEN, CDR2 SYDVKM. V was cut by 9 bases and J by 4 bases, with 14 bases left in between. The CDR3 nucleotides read TGTGCCAGACGTATTATAGGCTCAGATACGCAGTATTTT. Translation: CARRIIGSDTQYF.

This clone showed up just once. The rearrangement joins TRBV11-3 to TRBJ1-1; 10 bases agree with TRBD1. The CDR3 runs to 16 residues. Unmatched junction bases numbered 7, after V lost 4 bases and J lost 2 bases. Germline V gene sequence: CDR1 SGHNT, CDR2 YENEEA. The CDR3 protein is CASSSPRDRGNTEAFF. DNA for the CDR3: TGTGCCAGCAGCTCCCCACGGGACAGGGGTAACACTGAAGCTTTCTTT.

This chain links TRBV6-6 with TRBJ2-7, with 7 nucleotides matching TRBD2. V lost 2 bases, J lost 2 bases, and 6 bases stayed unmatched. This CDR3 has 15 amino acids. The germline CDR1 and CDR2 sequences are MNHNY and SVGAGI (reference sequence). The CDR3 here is CASSYAAGPAYEQYF. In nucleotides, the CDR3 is TGTGCCAGCAGTTACGCAGCGGGGCCCGCCTACGAGCAGTACTTC.

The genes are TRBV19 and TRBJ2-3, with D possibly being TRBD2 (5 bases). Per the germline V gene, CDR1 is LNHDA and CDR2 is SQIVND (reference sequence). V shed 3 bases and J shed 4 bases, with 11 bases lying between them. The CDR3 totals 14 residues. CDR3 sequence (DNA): TGTGCCAGTAGTATTGAGAAGGGAGCAGATACGCAGTATTTT. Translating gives CASSIEKGADTQYF.

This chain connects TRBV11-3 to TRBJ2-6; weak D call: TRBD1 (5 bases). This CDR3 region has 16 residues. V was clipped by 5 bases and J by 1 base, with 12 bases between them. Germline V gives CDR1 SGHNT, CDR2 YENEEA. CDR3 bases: TGTGCCAGCAGCCTCGGACAAGTATCTGGGGCCAACGTCCTGACTTTC. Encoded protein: CASSLGQVSGANVLTF.

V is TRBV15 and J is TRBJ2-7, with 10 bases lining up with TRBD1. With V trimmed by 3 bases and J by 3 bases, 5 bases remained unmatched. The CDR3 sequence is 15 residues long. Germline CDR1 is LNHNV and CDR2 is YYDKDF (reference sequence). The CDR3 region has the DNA TGTGCCACCAGCAGGGGGACAGGGGTAGGCTACGAGCAGTACTTC. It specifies CATSRGTGVGYEQYF.

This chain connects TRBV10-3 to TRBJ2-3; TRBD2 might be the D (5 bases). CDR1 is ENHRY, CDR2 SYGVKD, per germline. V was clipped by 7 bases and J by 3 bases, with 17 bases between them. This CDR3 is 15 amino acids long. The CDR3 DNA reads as TGTGCCATCACGGGCGAGGGTGGGGAGACAGATACGCAGTATTTT. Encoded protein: CAITGEGGETDTQYF.

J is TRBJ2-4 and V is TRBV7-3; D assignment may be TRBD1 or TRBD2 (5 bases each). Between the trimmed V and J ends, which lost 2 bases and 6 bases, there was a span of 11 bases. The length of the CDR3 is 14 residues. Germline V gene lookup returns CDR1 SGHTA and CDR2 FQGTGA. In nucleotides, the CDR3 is TGTGCCAGCAGCTTAGGGGGAAGGGGAAACATTCAGTACTTC. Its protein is CASSLGGRGNIQYF. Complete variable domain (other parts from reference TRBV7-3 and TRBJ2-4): GAGVSQTPSNKVTEKGKYVELRCDPISGHTALYWYRQSLGQGPEFLIYFQGTGAADDSGLPNDRFFAVRPEGSVSTLKIQRTERGDSAVYLCASSLGGRGNIQYFGAGTRLSVL.

CDR3 protein: CASSIDRGGGYTF. The CDR3 DNA sequence: TGTGCCAGCAGCATCGACAGGGGCGGGGGCTACACCTTC. V usage is TRBV7-2 and J usage is TRBJ1-2, with 8 bases aligning to TRBD1. V shed 5 bases, J shed 8 bases, and the junction held 7 bases outside the gene matches. CDR3 length: 13 amino acids. Germline CDR1 reads SGHTA; CDR2 reads FQGNSA.

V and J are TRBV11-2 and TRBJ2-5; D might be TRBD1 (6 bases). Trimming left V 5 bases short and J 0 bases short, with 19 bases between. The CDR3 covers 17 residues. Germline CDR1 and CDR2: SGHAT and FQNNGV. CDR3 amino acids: CASSEGQGHLYQETQYF. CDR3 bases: TGTGCCAGCAGCGAGGGTCAGGGGCACTTGTACCAAGAGACCCAGTACTTC. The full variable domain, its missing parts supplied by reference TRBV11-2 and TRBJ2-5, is EAGVAQSPRYKIIEKRQSVAFWCNPISGHATLYWYQQILGQGPKLLIQFQNNGVVDDSQLPKDRFSAERLKGVDSTLKIQPAKLEDSAVYLCASSEGQGHLYQETQYFGPGTRLLVL.

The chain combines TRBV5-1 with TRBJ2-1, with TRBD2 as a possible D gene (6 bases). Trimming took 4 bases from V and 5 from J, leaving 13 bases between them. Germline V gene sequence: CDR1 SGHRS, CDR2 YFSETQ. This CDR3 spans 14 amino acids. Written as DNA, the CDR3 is TGCGCCAGCAGCCCCGGGACGGGGGACAATGAGCAGTTCTTC. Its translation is CASSPGTGDNEQFF.

The CDR3 DNA is TGCGCCAGCGCTTCCTCAGGGTCACCTGGAAACACCATATATTTT. Residues: CASASSGSPGNTIYF. This chain links TRBV5-1 with TRBJ1-3; a weak D match, TRBD1 (5 bases). Trimming removed 7 bases from V and 2 bases from J, with 16 bases in between. CDR1 and CDR2 from the germline V gene are SGHRS and YFSETQ. The CDR3 runs 15 residues.

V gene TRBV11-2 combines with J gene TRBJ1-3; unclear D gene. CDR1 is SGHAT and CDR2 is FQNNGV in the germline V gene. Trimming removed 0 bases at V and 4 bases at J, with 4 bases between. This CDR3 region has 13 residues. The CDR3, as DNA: TGTGCCAGCAGCTTAGAGATAGGAAACACCATATATTTT. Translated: CASSLEIGNTIYF.

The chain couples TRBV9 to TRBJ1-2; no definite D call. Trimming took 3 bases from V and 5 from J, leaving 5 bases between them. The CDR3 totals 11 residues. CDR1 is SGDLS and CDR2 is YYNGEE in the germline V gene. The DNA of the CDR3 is TGTGCCAGCAGCGGGCGGTATGGCTACACCTTC. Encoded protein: CASSGRYGYTF.

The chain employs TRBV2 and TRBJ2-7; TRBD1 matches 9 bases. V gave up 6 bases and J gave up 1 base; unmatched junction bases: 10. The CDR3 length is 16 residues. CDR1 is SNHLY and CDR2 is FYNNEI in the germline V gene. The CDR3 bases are TGTGCCAGCAGGGGCCCACGGGACAGGGCTTCCTACGAGCAGTACTTC. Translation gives CASRGPRDRASYEQYF. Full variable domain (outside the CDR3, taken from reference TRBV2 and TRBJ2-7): EPEVTQTPSHQVTQMGQEVILRCVPISNHLYFYWYRQILGQKVEFLVSFYNNEISEKSEIFDDQFSVERPDGSNFTLKIRSTKLEDSAMYFCASRGPRDRASYEQYFGPGTRLTVT.

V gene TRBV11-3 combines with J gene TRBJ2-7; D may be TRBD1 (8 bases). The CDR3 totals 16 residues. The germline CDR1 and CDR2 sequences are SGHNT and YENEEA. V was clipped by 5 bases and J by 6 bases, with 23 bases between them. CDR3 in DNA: TGTGCCAGCAGCATGACAGGGGAGGGTTCTCCGGGCGAGCAGTACTTC. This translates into CASSMTGEGSPGEQYF.

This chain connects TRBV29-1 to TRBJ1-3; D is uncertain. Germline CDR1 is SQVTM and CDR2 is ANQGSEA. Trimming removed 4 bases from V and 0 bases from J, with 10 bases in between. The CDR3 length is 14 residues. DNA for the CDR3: TGCAGCGTTGGTGGCCGGTCCTCTGGAAACACCATATATTTT. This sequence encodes CSVGGRSSGNTIYF.

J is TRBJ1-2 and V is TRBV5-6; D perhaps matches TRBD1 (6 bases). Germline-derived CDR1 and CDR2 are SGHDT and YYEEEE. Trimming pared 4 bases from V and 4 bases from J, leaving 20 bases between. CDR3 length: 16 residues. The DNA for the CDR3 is TGTGCCAGCAGCCCCTCATACCGGGACACCCTCTATGGCTACACCTTC. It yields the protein CASSPSYRDTLYGYTF.

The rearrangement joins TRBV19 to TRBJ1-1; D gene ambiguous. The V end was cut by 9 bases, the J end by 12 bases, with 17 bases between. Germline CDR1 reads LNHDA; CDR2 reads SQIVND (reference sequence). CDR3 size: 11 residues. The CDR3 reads CASVKGPSTFF. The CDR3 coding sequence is TGTGCCAGCGTAAAAGGCCCGAGTACTTTCTTT. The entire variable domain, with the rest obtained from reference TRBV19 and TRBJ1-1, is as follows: DGGITQSPKYLFRKEGQNVTLSCEQNLNHDAMYWYRQDPGQGLRLIYYSQIVNDFQKGDIAEGYSVSREKKESFPLTVTSAQKNPTAFYLCASVKGPSTFFGQGTRLTVV.

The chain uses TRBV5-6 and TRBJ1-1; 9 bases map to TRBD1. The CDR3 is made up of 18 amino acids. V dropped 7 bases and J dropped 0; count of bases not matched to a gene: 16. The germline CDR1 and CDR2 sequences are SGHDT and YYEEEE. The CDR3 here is CASGPGQGTFNMNTEAFF. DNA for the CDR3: TGTGCCAGCGGCCCGGGACAGGGAACTTTTAACATGAACACTGAAGCTTTCTTT.

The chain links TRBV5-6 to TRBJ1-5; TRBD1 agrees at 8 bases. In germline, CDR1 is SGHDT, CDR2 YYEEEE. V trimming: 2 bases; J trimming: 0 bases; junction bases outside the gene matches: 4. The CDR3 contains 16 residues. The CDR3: CASSFRTGYSNQPQHF. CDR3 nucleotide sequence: TGTGCCAGCAGCTTCCGGACAGGGTATAGCAATCAGCCCCAGCATTTT.

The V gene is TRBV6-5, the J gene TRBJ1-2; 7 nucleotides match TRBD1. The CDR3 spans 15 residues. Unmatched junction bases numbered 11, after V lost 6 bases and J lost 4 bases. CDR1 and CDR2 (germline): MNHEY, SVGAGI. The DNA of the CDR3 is TGTGCCAGCAGCTCCCTCCCGACAGGGAGCTATGGCTACACCTTC. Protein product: CASSSLPTGSYGYTF.

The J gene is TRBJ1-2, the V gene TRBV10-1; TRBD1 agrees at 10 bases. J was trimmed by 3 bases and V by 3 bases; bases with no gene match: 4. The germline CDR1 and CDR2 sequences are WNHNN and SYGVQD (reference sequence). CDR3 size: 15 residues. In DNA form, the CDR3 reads TGCGCCAGCAGTGATGGGACAGGGGCCGACTATGGCTACACCTTC. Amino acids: CASSDGTGADYGYTF.

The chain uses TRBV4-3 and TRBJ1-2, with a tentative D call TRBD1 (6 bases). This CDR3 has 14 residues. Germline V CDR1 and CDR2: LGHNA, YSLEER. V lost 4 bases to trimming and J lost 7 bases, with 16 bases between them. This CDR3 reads CASSPQTGPGGYTF. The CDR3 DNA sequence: TGCGCCAGCAGCCCACAAACAGGGCCCGGTGGCTACACCTTC.